The rows below give T cell receptor beta chains drawn from one sample of a study of blood T cells in healthy people across ages. From the 5' RACE reads, TCRdb called clonotypes with MiXCR, one entry per CDR3 protein. The repertoire has hundreds of thousands of distinct CDR3 sequences, approximately 52% of them found once; the top ten carry roughly 12%. Input material: blood. These receptors all stem from a woman at least 80 years old in good health. CDR3s include the opening cysteine and the closing phenylalanine or tryptophan. A D gene is named only where the DNA matches it firmly. A clone size is listed for some rows: how often the clone was seen (once, few, many), or a class if it is expanded.

clone size	V gene	D gene	J gene	CDR3 DNA	CDR3 protein
-	TRBV29-1	-	TRBJ1-2	TGCAGCGTGTTGGGGCGGGAAGACTATGGCTACACCTTC	CSVLGREDYGYTF
-	TRBV11-2	TRBD1	TRBJ2-7	TGTGCCAGCAGCCCCCACAGCGGACAGGAGTCCTACGAGCAGTACTTC	CASSPHSGQESYEQYF
-	TRBV10-3	-	TRBJ1-2	TGTGCCATCAGTGATGGGGGTGTCCTCGGGGGCTACACCTTC	CAISDGGVLGGYTF
-	TRBV27	-	TRBJ1-1	TGTGCCAGCAGCCGGGCAGGGTCTCCCACTGAAGCTTTCTTT	CASSRAGSPTEAFF
-	TRBV4-2	-	TRBJ2-1	TGTGCCAGCAGCCAAGATACGGGGCTGTCATCCTACGAGCAGTTCTTC	CASSQDTGLSSYEQFF
many	TRBV19	-	TRBJ1-2	TGTGCCAGTAGTGGAATGGGCCCTTCAAGTGGCTACACCTTC	CASSGMGPSSGYTF
-	TRBV28	-	TRBJ1-1	TGTGCCAGCCCTAAGGAGGGGTTGAACACTGAAGCTTTCTTT	CASPKEGLNTEAFF
-	TRBV3-1	-	TRBJ2-7	TGTGCCAGCAGCCAACCTGCGTACATGAGCTCCTACGAGCAGTACTTC	CASSQPAYMSSYEQYF
-	TRBV7-9	-	TRBJ2-5	TGTGCCAGCAGCCCCTACAGGGGAGGGCGAGAGACCCAGTACTTC	CASSPYRGGRETQYF
once	TRBV11-3	-	TRBJ2-5	TGTGCCAGCAACCAGGGGTCCCTGGGGACCCAGTACTTC	CASNQGSLGTQYF
-	TRBV10-3	TRBD2	TRBJ2-1	TGTGCCATCAGATCGGGGACTACCCTCCGCAATGAGCAGTTCTTC	CAIRSGTTLRNEQFF
-	TRBV2	-	TRBJ2-1	TGTGCCAGCAGGGGTGGGTTCCGGGACGAAGAGCAGTTCTTC	CASRGGFRDEEQFF
-	TRBV5-1	TRBD1	TRBJ2-7	TGCGTCAGCAGCTCAGGACAGGGGGCGTACGAGCAGTACTTC	CVSSSGQGAYEQYF
-	TRBV28	-	TRBJ1-5	TGTGCCAGCGTCGCAGTAGATCAGCCCCAGCATTTT	CASVAVDQPQHF
-	TRBV20-1	TRBD2	TRBJ2-1	TGCAGTGCTAGAGATTATGGAGTAGCGGGGGCCTGGGGGCAGTTCTTC	CSARDYGVAGAWGQFF
many	TRBV9	-	TRBJ2-1	TGTGCCAGCAGCGTAGACCCGCGGAGCGACTCCTACAATGAGCAGTTCTTC	CASSVDPRSDSYNEQFF
few	TRBV30	TRBD2	TRBJ2-3	TGTGCCTGGAGCGGTGGACCGGGAGGGCCAGGAGATACGCAGTATTTT	CAWSGGPGGPGDTQYF
few	TRBV7-9	-	TRBJ1-2	TGTGCCAGCAGCTTTGGTTACGACGCTTATGGCTACACCTTC	CASSFGYDAYGYTF
-	TRBV20-1	TRBD1	TRBJ2-7	TGCAGTGCTAGGCACCGGACAGGGGTCCCCTACGAGCAGTACTTC	CSARHRTGVPYEQYF
-	TRBV7-9	-	TRBJ2-1	TGTGCCAGCAGCTTTGGGACGGCGCCACGGTTATACAATGAGCAGTTCTTC	CASSFGTAPRLYNEQFF
-	TRBV27	-	TRBJ1-5	TGTGCCAGCAGTTTACATCGCAATCAGCCCCAGCATTTT	CASSLHRNQPQHF
-	TRBV6-5	-	TRBJ2-1	TGTGCCAGCAGTTACTTTTATGGGCAGGGATCCTACAATGAGCAGTTCTTC	CASSYFYGQGSYNEQFF
-	TRBV20-1	-	TRBJ2-7	TGCAGTGCTAGACTAGGGACTTCCCCATACAATGAGCAGTACTTC	CSARLGTSPYNEQYF
-	TRBV29-1	TRBD1	TRBJ2-2	TGCAGCGTGGGGACAGGTTACCGCGGCACCGGGGAGCTGTTTTTT	CSVGTGYRGTGELFF
-	TRBV5-1	-	TRBJ2-3	TGCGCCGGCAGCAGGTCAGATACGCAGTATTTT	CAGSRSDTQYF
few	TRBV6-1	TRBD1	TRBJ2-1	TGTGCCAGCAGTGGTTGGGACAGGGGGCATCATGAGCAGTTCTTC	CASSGWDRGHHEQFF
many	TRBV7-9	-	TRBJ2-6	TGTGCCAGCAGCTTAAAGGGTGTCGGACGGGCTGGGGCCAACGTCCTGACTTTC	CASSLKGVGRAGANVLTF
-	TRBV5-5	-	TRBJ2-2	TGTGCCAGCAGCTTCAGGGGTTCGAGTACCGGGGAGCTGTTTTTT	CASSFRGSSTGELFF
many	TRBV4-2	-	TRBJ2-3	TGTGCCAGCGGAGGGCCCCAGGGAAAACGCACAGATACGCAGTATTTT	CASGGPQGKRTDTQYF
many	TRBV15	-	TRBJ2-2	TGTGCCACCAGCAGAGATTTGGGTTCAGGGTTGACCGGGGAGCTGTTTTTT	CATSRDLGSGLTGELFF
-	TRBV29-1	TRBD2	TRBJ2-1	TGCAGCGTGGTTAGCGGGAGAAATAACAATGAGCAGTTCTTC	CSVVSGRNNNEQFF
-	TRBV5-1	-	TRBJ2-3	TGCGCCAGCATTCCTGTCAGAGGGGCACCAGATACGCAGTATTTT	CASIPVRGAPDTQYF
-	TRBV20-1	-	TRBJ1-1	TGCAGTGCTAGTGGGGTTCCCAGTGAAGCTTTCTTT	CSASGVPSEAFF
-	TRBV27	-	TRBJ2-7	TGTGCCAGCAGTTCCTCGACGGGGGGCAAGTACTTC	CASSSSTGGKYF
-	TRBV2	-	TRBJ2-2	TGTGCCAGCAGTGAAGCCGCCGGCGGGTCCGGGGAGCTGTTTTTT	CASSEAAGGSGELFF
-	TRBV7-6	-	TRBJ2-3	TGTGCCAGCAGCGTCGGGGCCGTAGATACGCAGTATTTT	CASSVGAVDTQYF
once	TRBV6-1	-	TRBJ2-1	TGTGCCAGCAGTGCAATTACGACCGGGATCCCAGCGAATGAGCAGTTCTTC	CASSAITTGIPANEQFF
-	TRBV20-1	-	TRBJ2-3	TGCAGTGCTAGCAGACAGGAGCAGATGGATACGCAGTATTTT	CSASRQEQMDTQYF
few	TRBV10-3	TRBD1	TRBJ1-2	TGTGCCATCAGGGAATCCGGGACAGGGGATGGTGGCTACACCTTC	CAIRESGTGDGGYTF
few	TRBV4-3	-	TRBJ2-5	TGCGCCAGCAGCCGCACCACGGCATGGACAGAGACCCAGTACTTC	CASSRTTAWTETQYF
-	TRBV7-8	TRBD1	TRBJ2-3	TGTGCCAGCAGCTTAGCGGAAGAGGGGGCGGCAGATACGCAGTATTTT	CASSLAEEGAADTQYF
many	TRBV7-2	TRBD2	TRBJ2-3	TGTGCCAGCAGCCTGAGGACTAGCTTTCTACCGGGCCACACAGATACGCAGTATTTT	CASSLRTSFLPGHTDTQYF
-	TRBV30	-	TRBJ1-2	TGTGCCTGGACCCTCCGAGACAGCGGGGGCTACACCTTC	CAWTLRDSGGYTF
-	TRBV20-1	-	TRBJ1-2	TGCAGTGCTAGAGTCAGGGAGAAAGGCTACACCTTC	CSARVREKGYTF
few	TRBV7-9	TRBD2	TRBJ2-2	TGTGCCAGCAGCTTAGGGATCGGGACTAGCGGGAACACCGGGGAGCTGTTTTTT	CASSLGIGTSGNTGELFF
few	TRBV27	-	TRBJ2-2	TGTGCCAGCAACAAGGGGACCGGGGAGCTGTTTTTT	CASNKGTGELFF
many	TRBV6-6	-	TRBJ2-7	TGTGCCAGCAGTTACTCGACCAGAGGGCTCTACGAGCAGTACTTC	CASSYSTRGLYEQYF
-	TRBV7-9	-	TRBJ2-7	TGTGCCAGCAGAAAAGACAGTACCTACGAGCAGTACTTC	CASRKDSTYEQYF
many	TRBV28	TRBD1	TRBJ2-1	TGTGCCAGCAGCCCCCTCACGGGACAGGGATACAATGAGCAGTTCTTC	CASSPLTGQGYNEQFF
few	TRBV5-1	-	TRBJ2-1	TGCGCCAGCAGCGGGGTTGTCTCCAATGAGCAGTTCTTC	CASSGVVSNEQFF
many	TRBV24-1	-	TRBJ2-1	TGTGCCACCAGTGATGCCGCTGCTATACCCTACAATGAGCAGTTCTTC	CATSDAAAIPYNEQFF
many	TRBV11-2	-	TRBJ2-1	TGTGCCAGCAGCTTATCACCAGGGACCTACAATGAGCAGTTCTTC	CASSLSPGTYNEQFF